This T cell receptor beta chain was captured in a study of CD8 T cells in Susac syndrome. Trimming pared 1 base from V and 12 bases from J, leaving 10 bases between. CDR1 is SEHNR, CDR2 FQNEAQ, per germline (reference sequence). This CDR3 is built from 12 residues. CD8+ and CD4+ T cells taken from blood had their TCR beta sequenced. The individuals used as controls were healthy donors who had been matched for both age and sex. With random hexamers, reverse transcription was performed on roughly 0.45 to 1 ug of RNA. TCRdb passed the immunoSEQ multiplex PCR reads through MiXCR, listing each CDR3 protein once. The sample contains 150,000 to 200,000 distinct CDR3 sequences, roughly 95% of which appear only once.

V and J are TRBV7-9 and TRBJ2-1, with D perhaps assigned TRBD1 or TRBD2 (5 bases each). The sample consisted of CD4+ T cells from PBMCs. The source is a human donor in good health. As DNA, the CDR3 is TGTGCCAGCAGCTTAGAGGGGACGCGGCAGTTCTTC. As protein: CASSLEGTRQFF.